This T cell receptor (beta chain) was identified in a study of blood T cell repertoires in COVID-19. This CDR3 region has 14 residues. The V end lost 3 bases, the J end lost 4 bases, and 12 bases lay between the germline ends. CDR1 is KGHSH, CDR2 LQKENI, per germline. Clones were sequenced by immunoSEQ multiplex PCR, and TCRdb holds only the in-frame ones, with some missing. This table holds roughly 400,000 clones, about 87% found once. The V and J genes are TRBV18 and TRBJ1-2; a possible D gene is TRBD1 (5 bases). The sample was peripheral blood. The clonotype originates from a woman in her fifties or sixties with COVID-19, enrolled during active disease. CDR3 coding DNA: TGTGCCAGCTCACCCGCGGTGGGGGGCTATGGCTACACCTTC. It codes for CASSPAVGGYGYTF.